These 12 T cell receptor beta chains were all obtained from the same sample, sequenced in a study of cytomegalovirus exposure and HLA in healthy donors. Libraries were prepared by immunoSEQ multiplex PCR; TCRdb keeps only in-frame clonotypes and omits some of them. Among over 90,000 clones listed, about 95% were seen once. The material sequenced was PBMCs. These receptors came from a woman younger than 35 in good health and CMV-seronegative.

The V and J genes are TRBV7-2 and TRBJ2-5; no clear D. This CDR3 has 13 amino acids. V was pared by 5 bases and J by 6 bases, with 13 bases between. Per germline, CDR1 SGHTA and CDR2 FQGNSA. CDR3 DNA: TGTGCCAGCAGCCTACCGGTTTACCAGACCCAGTACTTC. This codes for CASSLPVYQTQYF.

The chain couples TRBV6-5 to TRBJ2-7; 8 positions match TRBD2. V lost 0 bases, J lost 1 base, and 2 bases stayed unmatched. The CDR3 length is 15 residues. Germline CDR1 reads MNHEY; CDR2 reads SVGAGI. For the CDR3, the DNA is TGTGCCAGCAGTTACTCTCCTAGCGGGTCCTACGAGCAGTACTTC. It is translated as CASSYSPSGSYEQYF.

This chain links TRBV5-1 with TRBJ1-4; D may be TRBD1 (6 bases). CDR1 is SGHRS and CDR2 is YFSETQ in the germline V gene. This CDR3 region has 15 residues. Deletions cut 0 bases from V and 6 bases from J, with 12 bases between. The CDR3, as DNA: TGCGCCAGCAGCTTGGCCGGGGACACCTATGAAAAACTGTTTTTT. This codes for CASSLAGDTYEKLFF.

V gene TRBV5-1 combines with J gene TRBJ2-5; D uncertain. The CDR3 is 13 residues long. Germline assignment: CDR1 SGHRS and CDR2 YFSETQ. V lost 4 bases, J lost 5 bases, and 12 bases lay in between. This CDR3 is CASSTPPWETQYF. CDR3 nucleotide sequence: TGCGCCAGCAGCACTCCCCCTTGGGAGACCCAGTACTTC.

The chain carries TRBV6-5 and TRBJ2-1, with D tentatively TRBD1 (5 bases). V was shortened by 6 bases and J by 12 bases, with 21 bases between the two germline ends. The CDR3 covers 14 residues. The V gene's germline CDR1 is MNHEY and CDR2 SVGAGI. CDR3 sequence: CASSLDSRQNGQFF. The DNA of the CDR3 is TGTGCCAGCAGCCTCGACTCCCGACAGAACGGGCAGTTCTTC.

The CDR3 DNA follows: TGTGCCAGCAGCCCGGGTCACCTGAGCGGGAGGGCCCAGAACACCGGGGAGCTGTTTTTT. It encodes CASSPGHLSGRAQNTGELFF. V and J are TRBV4-2 and TRBJ2-2; 10 bases agree with TRBD2. The V gene end was trimmed by 4 bases and the J gene end by 1 base; junction bases not matched to a gene: 15. This CDR3 region has 20 residues. Looked up from germline, CDR1 is LGHNA and CDR2 is YNFKEQ.

This chain links TRBV4-1 with TRBJ1-5; D is possibly TRBD1 (5 bases). Germline loops: CDR1 MGHRA, CDR2 YSYEKL. The CDR3 is 14 residues long. V was clipped by 5 bases and J by 4 bases, with 12 bases between them. This CDR3 is CASSEYQGNQPQHF. The DNA of the CDR3 is TGCGCCAGCAGCGAATACCAGGGTAATCAGCCCCAGCATTTT.

The rearrangement links TRBV7-8 to TRBJ2-5; the D gene is possibly TRBD2 (6 bases). The CDR3 length is 15 residues. Germline-derived CDR1 and CDR2 are SGHVS and FQNEAQ. The germline V and J ends were trimmed by 3 bases and 2 bases, with 13 bases remaining between them. As DNA, the CDR3 is TGTGCCAGCAGCTTGGTGGGAGGACTACAAGAGACCCAGTACTTC. Amino acid sequence: CASSLVGGLQETQYF.

This chain uses TRBV19 with TRBJ2-1; 9 positions match TRBD1. Germline lookup yields CDR1 LNHDA and CDR2 SQIVND (reference sequence). The CDR3 consists of 13 residues. With 7 bases clipped from V and 6 bases from J, the junction kept 4 bases outside the gene matches. In nucleotides, the CDR3 is TGTGCCAGTAACGACAGGGGGATCAATGAGCAGTTCTTC. Translating gives CASNDRGINEQFF.

The chain recombines TRBV15 with TRBJ1-4; 7 bases are a match to TRBD1. The germline CDR1 and CDR2 sequences are LNHNV and YYDKDF (reference sequence). The CDR3 runs to 14 residues. Germline trimming cut 6 bases from V and 7 bases from J; bases unmatched to any gene: 8. The CDR3 spells CATSKTGDTEKLFF. The DNA of the CDR3 is TGTGCCACCAGTAAAACAGGGGATACTGAAAAACTGTTTTTT.

V is TRBV10-3 and J is TRBJ1-4; D may be TRBD1 (6 bases). CDR3 length: 14 amino acids. Germline loops: CDR1 ENHRY, CDR2 SYGVKD. V was shortened by 10 bases and J by 3 bases, with 15 bases between the two germline ends. The CDR3 bases are TGTGCCACCAACGTACAGGGACCTAATGAAAAACTGTTTTTT. Its translation is CATNVQGPNEKLFF.

This chain joins TRBV30 and TRBJ1-1, with D possibly being TRBD1 (6 bases). Deletions cut 2 bases from V and 1 base from J, with 17 bases between. The CDR3 covers 16 residues. The germline V gene encodes CDR1 GTSNPN and CDR2 SVGIG (reference sequence). This chain's CDR3 is CAWSRHYRVGNTEAFF. The CDR3 DNA reads TGTGCCTGGAGTCGCCATTACAGGGTCGGGAACACTGAAGCTTTCTTT.